The sequence of this T cell receptor (beta chain) was determined in a study of a mutant IDH1 vaccine in newly diagnosed glioma (dated by TCRdb to the early 2020s). About the study as a whole: Of the approximately 35 treated patients, 62.5% were male and approximately 40% were female, and a mean age of roughly 40 years was recorded. Before enrollment, most patients had been given radiochemotherapy with temozolomide as standard therapy, while the rest had received either radiotherapy alone or temozolomide alone. Peripheral blood was collected at six visits: V03 (baseline), V05, V07, V10, V12 and V13. For exploratory analyses, longitudinal TCRB deep sequencing was carried out in under 30 treated patients wherever samples were available. Points the paper makes about the study in general: Changes in the top peripheral T cell clonotypes picked up by TCRB sequencing did not appear to be linked to pseudoprogression. Immune responses induced by the vaccine were seen in around 93% of patients across multiple MHC alleles. Selection of PBMC samples for TCRB deep sequencing was based on availability. According to the authors, sample limitations meant that analyses of patient blood samples could not be reproduced.

The intended sense of this specimen's time point label: baseline, week 1 (first vaccination visit). The label giving this sample's treatment or condition can be read as: pre-vaccination baseline after standard-of-care therapy. The donors had newly diagnosed IDH1-mutant astrocytomas of WHO grade 3 or 4 that showed loss of nuclear ATRX. The samples were drawn from NOA16, a multicentre, single-arm, open-label phase I trial in Germany that tested a mutant IDH1 peptide vaccine in humans for the first time. For immunogenicity testing, the blood drawn at visit V03 was used as the baseline sample. Genomic DNA for TCRB sequencing was extracted from EDTA blood using the DNeasy Blood and Tissue Kit. From V the trimming removes 4 bases and from J it removes 1 base, while the gene matches leave 4 bases of the junction unaccounted for. CDR1 and CDR2 are read off the germline V gene (reference sequence) as LNHDA and SQIVND. The CDR3 goes from the cysteine to the phenylalanine over 16 residues. The DNA shown is the 48-base CDR3, in frame from base 1.

Comment on this clone: The target of this receptor is not known. No base qualities exist here, and no much larger clone lies one base off it.

Preparation of the library involved the immunoSEQ multiplex PCR assay. Rearranged TCR beta chain sequences were amplified using the hsTCRB Kit according to the manufacturer's protocol. Sequencing of TCRB libraries was carried out on an Illumina MiSeq. Processing in the source paper ran as follows. The kit vendor's proprietary platform handled demultiplexing, trimming and gene mapping. Not all clones reach the TCRdb copy of this immuneACCESS table, which keeps in-frame sequences only. Checked studies attribute under half of the gap to unresolved V genes and leave the rest unexplained. That table is the source of V, J and clone size, and D and trimming were worked out from the DNA. The sample data list 95,000 to 100,000 clones, and 70% to 90% of these were observed just once. The leading ten clones occupy under 0.65% of the sample.

Sequenced material: PBMCs, taken from a glioma patient treated with radiotherapy, temozolomide or both. The rearrangement joined TRBV19 to TRBJ2-5; 12 central nucleotides agree with TRBD2. The TCR comes from a woman between 50 and 59 years old with glioma. The CDR3 here reads CASSRGLAGLQETQYF. The base sequence is TGTGCCAGTAGTAGGGGACTAGCGGGCCTCCAAGAGACCCAGTACTTC.